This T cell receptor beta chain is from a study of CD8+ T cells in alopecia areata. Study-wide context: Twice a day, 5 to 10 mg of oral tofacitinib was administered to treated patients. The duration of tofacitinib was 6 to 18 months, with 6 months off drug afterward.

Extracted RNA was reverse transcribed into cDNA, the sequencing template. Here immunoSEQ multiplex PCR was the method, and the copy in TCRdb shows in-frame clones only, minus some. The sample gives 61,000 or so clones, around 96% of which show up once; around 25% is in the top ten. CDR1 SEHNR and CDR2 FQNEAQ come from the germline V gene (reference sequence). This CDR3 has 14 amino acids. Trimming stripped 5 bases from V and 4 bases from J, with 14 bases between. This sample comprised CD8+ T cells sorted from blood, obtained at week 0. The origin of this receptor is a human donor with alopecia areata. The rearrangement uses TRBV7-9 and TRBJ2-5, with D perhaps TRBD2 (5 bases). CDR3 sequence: CASSPSGARETQYF. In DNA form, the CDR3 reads TGTGCCAGCAGCCCAAGCGGCGCGCGAGAGACCCAGTACTTC.